Included here is one T cell receptor beta chain sequence, with context. What it recognizes is unknown. The source of the blood RNA was unsorted whole blood, and germline DNA was extracted as well. The data originate from a study of tumor-infiltrating lymphocytes in primary liver carcinoma. Starting material of 450 to 500 ng total RNA yielded TCR beta cDNA via a constant-region primer. Libraries of TCR beta came from three nested multiplex PCR rounds with slightly modified ARM-PCR. Using its own MiXCR run on the multiplex PCR reads, TCRdb lists one record per CDR3 protein. The sample has under 200,000 distinct CDR3 sequences, about two thirds seen once. Whole-study results and caveats: Samples, which were bulk and unsorted, did not allow CD4+ and CD8+ repertoires to be compared.

The source is a woman in her sixties or seventies with primary liver carcinoma and hepatitis B virus infection. The specimen was peripheral blood.

Here the CDR3 DNA reads TGTGCCAGCAGGTCCGGGACTAGGCTCGCAGAGACCCAGTACTTC. This sequence encodes CASRSGTRLAETQYF. The chain is built from TRBV6-1 and TRBJ2-5; 8 nucleotides match TRBD2. The CDR3 consists of 15 residues. Losses at the gene ends were 6 bases for V and 4 bases for J; bases not matched to a gene: 10. Germline assignment: CDR1 MNHNS and CDR2 SASEGT.